This TCR beta chain emerged from a study of identifying expanded T cells in peripheral blood (dated by TCRdb to the late 2010s). General notes on the study: Four technical replicates, made by sequencing separate aliquots from the same pool of genomic DNA, were compared pairwise. Overall results and qualifications from the work: The binomial model flagged approximately 1.2 differentially abundant clones between technical replicates, compared with approximately 15 over about two weeks and 19 over roughly 4 weeks. The authors expected that biological variance in healthy repertoires might rise further over much longer intervals, such as months to years. In all healthy donors, the variance in clone template counts between samples taken two weeks apart rose significantly as total template count increased. Across all healthy-donor time intervals, the beta-binomial model significantly lowered both the number of clones called differentially abundant and the false-positive rate.

During the collection period, no infections or other immune events were recorded for the healthy donors. To calibrate time-dependent variance in a beta-binomial model of T-cell clone differential abundance, blood repertoires from healthy donors were used as a training cohort. The training cohort comprised approximately 10 healthy donors, 3 female and 7 male. On average the donors were 43 years old, and their ages spanned roughly 29 to 70 years. Obtained from a commercial supplier, whole blood was collected from each healthy donor at three time points set 2 to 3 weeks apart. For immunosequencing, genomic DNA was extracted from unsorted whole blood. The immunoSEQ Assay, which relies on bias-controlled multiplex PCR amplification of genomic DNA, was used to profile TCRbeta CDR3 regions. On the study's bioinformatics: To quantify the absolute abundance of each unique TCRbeta CDR3 region, the sequences were collapsed and filtered. Two models were used to test differential abundance: a binomial model (Fisher-equivalent) and a beta-binomial model that adds time-dependent variance fitted from healthy donors. Any clone with fewer than 5 combined templates was excluded, and a clone was called differentially abundant if its Benjamini-Hochberg FDR was below 0.01. In the beta-binomial model, variance was expressed as a function of the total template count across the two samples, in the form v = (b*log(k)+a)^2. This is the immuneACCESS table as TCRdb keeps it, with only in-frame sequences that have V and J called. A part of the clones is gone; compared with another copy, unresolved V genes explain less than half, and the rest is unexplained. That table furnishes V, J and clone size, whereas the DNA furnished D and trimming. The sample table lists around 81,000 clones, around 83% of them with a count of one. Of the sample, 3.5% to 5% falls within the top ten clones.

Notes on this clone: No cognate antigen has been identified for it. No base-level quality is on record; no much larger clone is a single base apart.

The CDR3 numbers 18 residues from cysteine through phenylalanine. Only the CDR3 part of the read is kept: 54 bases, read in frame from the first base. In the germline V gene, CDR1 corresponds to SGHTS and CDR2 to YDEGEE. Between the V and J ends, shortened by 2 bases and 0 bases respectively, the junction contains 21 bases. This receptor was identified in a person between 18 and 75 years old in good health. The sample was blood. The chain is assembled from TRBV5-8 and TRBJ2-7; TRBD2 is a possible D gene, resting on 5 matching bases. The CDR3 sequence is CASSFPLLAGLSSYEQYF. The sequenced DNA is TGTGCCAGCAGCTTTCCCCTACTGGCGGGTTTGTCCTCCTACGAGCAGTACTTC.